These 30 T cell receptor beta chains originate from one sample sequenced in a study of post-analysis software for immune sequencing data. Study-wide results and limits: Four to six TRBV segments were significantly more frequent in patients than in controls. TRBV5-6, TRBV5-1 and TRBV20-1 were among these segments.

Incorporated into the TCR beta cDNA libraries were unique molecular identifiers, which served to reduce PCR and sequencing biases. MiXCR, run by TCRdb on the PCR reads, gives a single entry per CDR3 protein. The sample shows about 430,000 distinct CDR3 sequences, roughly 40% of them seen only once. The antigens for these receptors are not known. The specimen sequenced was blood. These receptors all stem from a girl aged 2 to 10 with multiple sclerosis.

J is TRBJ2-1 and V is TRBV4-1; TRBD2 agrees at 7 bases. Losses at the gene ends were 3 bases for V and 4 bases for J; bases not matched to a gene: 6. Germline V gives CDR1 MGHRA, CDR2 YSYEKL. This CDR3 comprises 15 residues. In nucleotides, the CDR3 is TGCGCCAGCAGCCAGCCGGGACTACCTTACAATGAGCAGTTCTTC. Amino acid sequence: CASSQPGLPYNEQFF.

The chain has TRBV12-3 or TRBV12-4 and TRBJ1-2, with a weak D call TRBD1 (6 bases). Trimming pared 3 bases from V and 4 bases from J, leaving 12 bases between. The CDR3 runs 14 residues. Here the CDR3 DNA reads TGTGCCAGCAGTTTTGGGACATCCTTCTATGGCTACACCTTC. Its protein product is CASSFGTSFYGYTF.

J is TRBJ1-5 and V is TRBV12-3 or TRBV12-4, with no clear D. There are 16 residues in the CDR3. V shed 0 bases and J shed 0 bases, with 9 bases lying between them. CDR3 loop: CASSLAGSRSNQPQHF. The CDR3 coding sequence is TGTGCCAGCAGTTTAGCAGGGTCACGTAGCAATCAGCCCCAGCATTTT.

This clonotype was counted only a few times. The rearrangement joins TRBV18 to TRBJ1-2; possible D gene TRBD1, 5 bases. Germline V gene lookup returns CDR1 KGHSH and CDR2 LQKENI. There are 15 residues in the CDR3. V was shortened by 2 bases and J by 5 bases, with 15 bases between the two germline ends. The CDR3 is CASSPARGGAYGYTF. The DNA for the CDR3 is TGTGCCAGCTCACCAGCACGTGGAGGGGCATATGGCTACACCTTC.

The V call is TRBV3-1, the J call TRBJ2-1, with 11 nucleotides matching TRBD2. This CDR3 has 14 residues. J was trimmed by 5 bases and V by 4 bases; bases with no gene match: 1. Germline values: CDR1 LGHDT, CDR2 YNNKEL (reference sequence). The CDR3 protein is CASSLAGGDNEQFF. The DNA of the CDR3 is TGTGCCAGCAGCCTAGCGGGGGGGGACAATGAGCAGTTCTTC.

This clonotype was found a few times. This rearrangement joins TRBV27 to TRBJ2-7; 7 nucleotides align to TRBD1. With V trimmed by 7 bases and J by 2 bases, 8 bases remained unmatched. Germline lookup yields CDR1 MNHEY and CDR2 SMNVEV (reference sequence). The CDR3 runs to 14 residues. CDR3: CASNHRDSAYEQYF. In DNA, the CDR3 is TGTGCCAGCAACCACCGGGACAGTGCCTACGAGCAGTACTTC.

V and J are TRBV9 and TRBJ2-1; D is ambiguous. The length of the CDR3 is 14 residues. CDR1 is SGDLS and CDR2 is YYNGEE in the germline V gene. V lost 0 bases, J lost 5 bases, and 9 bases lay in between. The chain's CDR3 is CASSVDVGDNEQFF. The CDR3 DNA reads TGTGCCAGCAGCGTAGATGTTGGGGACAATGAGCAGTTCTTC.

The genes are TRBV15 and TRBJ1-2; D not certain. Trimming took 0 bases from V and 8 from J, leaving 10 bases between them. There are 13 residues in the CDR3. The germline V gene encodes CDR1 LNHNV and CDR2 YYDKDF (reference sequence). The CDR3 loop reads CATSREPGWGYTF. For the CDR3, the DNA is TGTGCCACCAGCAGAGAGCCAGGCTGGGGCTACACCTTC. Looking up the rest from reference TRBV15 and TRBJ1-2 gives the full variable domain: DAMVIQNPRYQVTQFGKPVTLSCSQTLNHNVMYWYQQKSSQAPKLLFHYYDKDFNNEADTPDNFQSRRPNTSFCFLDIRSPGLGDTAMYLCATSREPGWGYTFGSGTRLTVV.

The rearrangement links TRBV21-1 to TRBJ2-7; no DNA check was done on the table's D call, TRBD1. TRBV21-1 is described as a pseudogene. This CDR3 is built from 20 residues. CDR3 sequence reads: CASSKIFFGQGFSGSYEQYF. The CDR3 DNA sequence: TGTGCCAGCAGCAAAATCTTCTTCGGACAGGGGTTTTCGGGCTCCTACGAGCAGTACTTC.

This chain joins TRBV10-2 and TRBJ2-3; no firm D call. Germline V CDR1 and CDR2: WSHSY, SAAADI. V was pared by 11 bases and J by 5 bases, with 11 bases between. The CDR3 loop spans 11 amino acids. The CDR3 DNA sequence: TGCGCCGGCGGCTGGGGAGATACGCAGTATTTT. It encodes CAGGWGDTQYF.

This clonotype was recorded a few times. The chain joins TRBV7-9 to TRBJ1-2; the D is unclear. The CDR3 spans 13 residues. Germline CDR1 SEHNR, CDR2 FQNEAQ (reference sequence). V lost 1 base, J lost 6 bases, and 9 bases lay in between. The CDR3 DNA follows: TGTGCCAGCAGCTTAGGAGCCGGGAATGGCTACACCTTC. Protein sequence: CASSLGAGNGYTF.

This chain uses TRBV9 with TRBJ2-1, with D unclear. From germline, CDR1 is SGDLS and CDR2 YYNGEE. V was shortened by 0 bases and J by 4 bases, with 20 bases between the two germline ends. The CDR3 loop spans 18 amino acids. The CDR3 DNA is TGTGCCAGCAGCGTAGTAAATAACCCCCCCGGTTTTTACAATGAGCAGTTCTTC. Encoded protein: CASSVVNNPPGFYNEQFF. The variable domain in full, completed from reference TRBV9 and TRBJ2-1, reads DSGVTQTPKHLITATGQRVTLRCSPRSGDLSVYWYQQSLDQGLQFLIQYYNGEERAKGNILERFSAQQFPDLHSELNLSSLELGDSALYFCASSVVNNPPGFYNEQFFGPGTRLTVL.

This clonotype was counted at least ten times. V usage is TRBV6-2 or TRBV6-3 and J usage is TRBJ2-7; TRBD1 agrees at 7 bases. The CDR3 consists of 13 residues. In germline, CDR1 is MNHEY, CDR2 SVGEGT. V lost 3 bases, J lost 2 bases, and 1 base stayed unmatched. The CDR3 coding sequence is TGTGCCAGCAGTTATCAGGGGGCCTACGAGCAGTACTTC. It encodes CASSYQGAYEQYF.

V is TRBV12-3 or TRBV12-4 and J is TRBJ1-1; maybe TRBD1 (5 bases). The CDR3 is made up of 13 amino acids. Trimming took off 9 bases at V and 3 bases at J, with 14 bases between the two ends. The CDR3 is CASGTRSDTEAFF. CDR3 DNA sequence: TGTGCCAGTGGGACTCGAAGTGACACTGAAGCTTTCTTT.

This clonotype was observed a few times. CDR3 sequence: CASSAWAHSYNEQFF. DNA for the CDR3: TGTGCCAGCAGCGCATGGGCCCACTCCTACAATGAGCAGTTCTTC. The genes are TRBV9 and TRBJ2-1, with D uncertain. The CDR3 runs 15 residues. Trimming removed 3 bases from V and 0 bases from J, with 10 bases in between. Germline assignment: CDR1 SGDLS and CDR2 YYNGEE.

CDR3: CASSGQGTYEQYF. The CDR3 DNA is TGCGCCAGCAGCGGGCAGGGGACCTACGAGCAGTACTTC. The rearrangement links TRBV5-1 to TRBJ2-7; a possible D gene is TRBD1 (6 bases). CDR3 length: 13 amino acids. Germline V gene data show CDR1 as SGHRS and CDR2 as YFSETQ. Trimming shortened V by 4 bases and J by 2 bases, and 10 bases separated the two germline ends.

This clonotype occurred a few times. V is TRBV13 and J is TRBJ2-3; TRBD2 matches at 8 bases. The V and J ends lost 5 bases and 11 bases, in that order; junction bases with no gene match: 6. In germline, CDR1 is PRHDT, CDR2 FYEKMQ (reference sequence). The CDR3 has 12 amino acids. In nucleotides, the CDR3 is TGTGCCAGCAGCCCCGGGGGGGCCAAGCAGTATTTT. This translates into CASSPGGAKQYF.

The rearrangement joins TRBV20-1 to TRBJ2-1; D remains unclear. V was shortened by 3 bases and J by 8 bases, with 5 bases between the two germline ends. CDR1 and CDR2 from the germline V gene are DFQATT and SNEGSKA (reference sequence). The CDR3 runs 10 residues. CDR3 bases: TGCAGTGCTAGTAGACATGAGCAGTTCTTC. Encoded protein: CSASRHEQFF.

V usage is TRBV6-2 or TRBV6-3 and J usage is TRBJ2-1; weak D call: TRBD2 (5 bases). Germline V gene sequence: CDR1 MNHEY, CDR2 SVGEGT. This CDR3 region has 14 residues. Trimming removed 7 bases from V and 5 bases from J, with 15 bases in between. The chain's CDR3 is CASISAEAHNEQFF. Here the CDR3 DNA reads TGTGCCAGCATTTCAGCGGAAGCCCACAATGAGCAGTTCTTC.

This chain links TRBV7-9 with TRBJ2-5; tentatively, D is TRBD1 or TRBD2 (5 bases each). From germline, CDR1 is SEHNR and CDR2 FQNEAQ (reference sequence). Trimming cost V 6 bases and J 12 bases, with 20 bases left between them. This CDR3 comprises 13 residues. The CDR3 spells CASRLAGTPYEYF. In DNA form, the CDR3 reads TGTGCCAGCAGGCTAGCCGGGACCCCCTATGAGTACTTC.

The CDR3 DNA sequence: TGCGCCAGCAGCCAGAAGGACAGGGAACTCTACGAGCAGTACTTC. This codes for CASSQKDRELYEQYF. The chain carries TRBV5-1 and TRBJ2-7; TRBD1 agrees at 8 bases. Trimming cost V 4 bases and J 3 bases; bases outside gene matches: 9. Per the germline V gene, CDR1 is SGHRS and CDR2 is YFSETQ. The CDR3 loop spans 15 amino acids.

The chain combines TRBV6-2 or TRBV6-3 with TRBJ2-7; tentatively, D is TRBD1 (5 bases). There are 17 residues in the CDR3. Germline assignment: CDR1 MNHEY and CDR2 SVGEGT. V was clipped by 5 bases and J by 2 bases, with 22 bases between them. CDR3 loop: CASSPLRHDRSTYEQYF. The CDR3 DNA reads as TGTGCCAGCAGTCCATTACGACACGACAGATCAACCTACGAGCAGTACTTC.

CDR3 amino acids: CASSLIDRALYEQYF. The DNA for the CDR3 is TGTGCCAGCAGTTTGATTGACAGAGCGCTCTACGAGCAGTACTTC. V usage is TRBV27 and J usage is TRBJ2-7, with a possible D match to TRBD1 (5 bases). This CDR3 has 15 residues. Trimming took off 3 bases at V and 3 bases at J, with 15 bases between the two ends. In germline, CDR1 is MNHEY, CDR2 SMNVEV (reference sequence).

The sample holds a few counts of this clonotype. This sequence joins TRBV29-1 and TRBJ1-1; D not resolved. V was shortened by 4 bases and J by 1 base, with 7 bases between the two germline ends. Germline assignment: CDR1 SQVTM and CDR2 ANQGSEA. This CDR3 has 12 amino acids. CDR3 in amino acids: CSVVFGNTEAFF. Here the CDR3 DNA reads TGCAGCGTTGTGTTCGGGAACACTGAAGCTTTCTTT.

J is TRBJ2-3 and V is TRBV5-1, with 7 bases identical to TRBD2. CDR1 and CDR2 from the germline V gene are SGHRS and YFSETQ. Germline trimming cut 6 bases from V and 6 bases from J; bases unmatched to any gene: 10. This CDR3 comprises 14 residues. The CDR3 coding sequence is TGCGCCAGCAACCCCTGGGGGGGGTTGGATACGCAGTATTTT. The encoded protein is CASNPWGGLDTQYF.

This chain uses TRBV27 with TRBJ2-1, with TRBD1 identical over 10 bases. The germline CDR1 and CDR2 sequences are MNHEY and SMNVEV (reference sequence). The trim removed 1 base at V and 4 bases at J, leaving 1 base unmatched. The CDR3 has 15 amino acids. CDR3 DNA: TGTGCCAGCAGTTTATGGGGACAGGGGTACAATGAGCAGTTCTTC. Translating gives CASSLWGQGYNEQFF.

The CDR3 is CASSQGLPGGRYGYTF. In DNA, the CDR3 is TGCGCCAGCAGCCAAGGATTGCCAGGGGGACGCTATGGCTACACCTTC. The rearrangement uses TRBV4-1 and TRBJ1-2; 7 nucleotides line up with TRBD1. The CDR3 sequence is 16 residues long. With 1 base clipped from V and 4 bases from J, the junction kept 9 bases outside the gene matches. The V gene's germline CDR1 is MGHRA and CDR2 YSYEKL.

The genes are TRBV6-5 and TRBJ2-1; D might be TRBD2 (6 bases). The DNA end favors TRBJ2-7, so the J call may be wrong. Germline CDR1 is MNHEY and CDR2 is SVGAGI. The CDR3 covers 15 residues. The DNA for the CDR3 is TGTGCCAGCACACCTAGCGTAAGCTTCTACAATGAGCAGTACTTC. Protein product: CASTPSVSFYNEQYF.

The chain has TRBV7-6 and TRBJ2-7; D may be TRBD1 or TRBD2 (5 bases each). The CDR3 is 13 amino acids. V was clipped by 9 bases and J by 2 bases, with 14 bases between them. The germline CDR1 and CDR2 sequences are SGHVS and FNYEAQ. DNA of the CDR3: TGTGCCAGTGGCCGGGACGGGACCTACGAGCAGTACTTC. It is translated as CASGRDGTYEQYF.

The chain is built from TRBV9 and TRBJ1-3; TRBD1 is a possible D gene (5 bases). The CDR3 length is 15 residues. Germline lookup yields CDR1 SGDLS and CDR2 YYNGEE. The V and J ends lost 4 bases and 0 bases respectively, with 11 bases between them. This CDR3 is CASSLRQNSGNTIYF. The CDR3 DNA sequence: TGTGCCAGCAGCTTACGACAGAACTCTGGAAACACCATATATTTT.